The clone carrying this T cell receptor beta chain was seen many times. The record originates from a study of T-cell memory formation after mild COVID-19. Study-level information: TCR clusters mostly belonged to single donors.

One entry per CDR3 protein, called by TCRdb with MiXCR from the 5' RACE reads. The repertoire holds approximately 570,000 distinct CDR3 sequences, with about a sixth as singletons. The CDR3 has 16 amino acids. The germline V gene has CDR1 SGHDT and CDR2 YYEEEE. V gave up 4 bases and J gave up 4 bases, with 18 bases separating them. The chain is built from TRBV5-6 and TRBJ2-1; D ambiguous. The receptor comes from an adult woman who had mild COVID-19 (a few samples of this study predate the infection). Cell type and time point are not known. The specimen was PBMCs or a T cell subset sorted from them (not recorded which). The CDR3 reads CASSDPAQRVYNEQFF. CDR3 coding DNA: TGTGCCAGCAGCGACCCGGCCCAGCGAGTATACAATGAGCAGTTCTTC.